These T cell receptor beta chains were read from a single sample in a study of identifying expanded T cells in peripheral blood. Using immunoSEQ multiplex PCR, the repertoire was profiled, and TCRdb retains in-frame clones only, with some absent. Of 75,000 to 95,000 clones listed, about 87% were seen once; the top ten hold roughly 7%. The sequencing input was blood. These receptors all stem from a person aged 18 to 70 in good health. The CDR3 runs from the conserved cysteine through the conserved F or W.

j_call v_call cdr3_aa
TRBJ2-3 TRBV19 CASSIRTSGSTDTQYF
TRBJ1-5 TRBV2 CASRTGDHSNQPQHF
TRBJ1-5 TRBV23-1 CASTPLGLLERPQHF
TRBJ1-2 TRBV12-5 CASGLTTGWNYGYTF
TRBJ1-2 TRBV12-5 CASGSGIRGYTF
TRBJ1-2 TRBV27 CASRWTGSDGYTF
TRBJ1-2 TRBV7-9 CASSLQPDGGYTF
TRBJ1-6 TRBV18 CASSPGSHSPLHF
TRBJ2-7 TRBV11-3 CASSPSGVPIYEQYF
TRBJ2-3 TRBV10-3 CATVAETSTDTQYF
TRBJ1-4 TRBV5-1 CASKTGFGTYQRGEKLFF
TRBJ2-2 TRBV7-9 CATPGQLTGELFF
TRBJ1-6 TRBV6-5 CASSYWAGEYNSPLHF
TRBJ2-3 TRBV7-2 CASSLRTADTQYF
TRBJ1-2 TRBV27 CATFTTGQGYGYTF
TRBJ2-6 TRBV27 CASSFSVYSGANVLTF
TRBJ1-6 TRBV5-1 CASSLAPGQGSSTYNSPLHF
TRBJ2-7 TRBV6-6 CASSYSSGHYEQYF
TRBJ2-2 TRBV19 CASSIVRDATGELFF
TRBJ1-6 TRBV25-1 CASSEQGTSPLHF
TRBJ1-4 TRBV12-5 CASGGGSANEKLFF
TRBJ2-3 TRBV27 CASSPQILGRRADTQYF
TRBJ1-2 TRBV15 CATSRDLKHYGYTF
TRBJ2-5 TRBV12-5 CASGPDSEETQYF
TRBJ2-7 TRBV12-5 CASGQGGQVAYEQYF
TRBJ2-5 TRBV7-3 CASSPAGVGETQYF
TRBJ1-2 TRBV29-1 CSVEDGFGYGYTF
TRBJ1-1 TRBV29-1 CSVISTGGDTEAFF
TRBJ1-3 TRBV7-2 CASSLGAGNTIYF
TRBJ1-1 TRBV11-3 CASSFRGRAFF
TRBJ2-7 TRBV9 CASSPPGSREQYF
TRBJ1-1 TRBV11-2 CASGGQTGSEAFF
TRBJ1-3 TRBV18 CASSLTGQLNTIYF
TRBJ1-4 TRBV4-1 CASSQGAGKGNEKLFF
TRBJ1-1 TRBV21-1 CANFRSGRTKGTEAFF
TRBJ2-1 TRBV5-4 CASSKGQGAYNEQFF
TRBJ1-6 TRBV7-9 CASSLQGTGIDSPLHF
TRBJ1-1 TRBV7-6 CASSLARGGESTEAFF
TRBJ1-4 TRBV21-1 CAKQVGLLSEKLFF
TRBJ2-3 TRBV4-1 CASSQSVSGGRDTQYF
TRBJ2-7 TRBV30 CAWSEHRYEQYF
TRBJ2-7 TRBV4-2 CASSQDLAGGTVSYEQYF
TRBJ2-1 TRBV21-1 CASSSGLAGAWGNEQFF
TRBJ2-1 TRBV11-3 CASSLGVGQGKNEQFF
TRBJ2-7 TRBV27 CASSLKGAGSYEQYF
TRBJ1-1 TRBV18 CASSNNPGQGEAFF
TRBJ2-7 TRBV7-9 CASSSGAGGTYEQYF
TRBJ2-3 TRBV7-2 CASSLSLTESLNAQYF
TRBJ1-1 TRBV2 CASKYRRMNTEAFF
TRBJ1-2 TRBV6-1 CASGTLRGYTF
TRBJ1-4 TRBV7-8 CASSLDIYGVEKLFF
TRBJ2-2 TRBV4-3 CASSQGEAGELFF
TRBJ2-7 TRBV11-3 CASRSYYEQYF